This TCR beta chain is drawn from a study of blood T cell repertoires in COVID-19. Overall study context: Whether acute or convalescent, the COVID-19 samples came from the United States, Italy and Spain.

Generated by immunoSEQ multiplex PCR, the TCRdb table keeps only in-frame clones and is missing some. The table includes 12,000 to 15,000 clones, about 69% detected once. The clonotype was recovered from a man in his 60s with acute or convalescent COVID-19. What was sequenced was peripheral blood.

CDR3 coding DNA: TGCGCCAGCAGTTCGGGGACAGGAATCACTGAAGCTTTCTTT. Residues: CASSSGTGITEAFF. This chain uses TRBV10-1 with TRBJ1-1; 8 bases match TRBD1. Germline V gene data show CDR1 as WNHNN and CDR2 as SYGVQD (reference sequence). The V segment lost 5 bases and the J segment 4 bases; nucleotides outside the gene matches: 6. CDR3 length: 14 amino acids.